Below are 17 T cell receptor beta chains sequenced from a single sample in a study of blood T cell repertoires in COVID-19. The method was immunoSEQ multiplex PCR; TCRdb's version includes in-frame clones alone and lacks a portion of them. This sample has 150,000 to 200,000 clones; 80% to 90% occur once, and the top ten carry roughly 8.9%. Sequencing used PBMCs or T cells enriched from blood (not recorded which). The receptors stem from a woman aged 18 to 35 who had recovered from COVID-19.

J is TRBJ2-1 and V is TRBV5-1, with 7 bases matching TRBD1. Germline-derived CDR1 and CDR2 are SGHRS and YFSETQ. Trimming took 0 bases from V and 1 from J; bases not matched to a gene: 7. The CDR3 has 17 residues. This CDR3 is CASSLATGAISYNEQFF. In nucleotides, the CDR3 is TGCGCCAGCAGCTTGGCAACAGGGGCGATTTCCTACAATGAGCAGTTCTTC.

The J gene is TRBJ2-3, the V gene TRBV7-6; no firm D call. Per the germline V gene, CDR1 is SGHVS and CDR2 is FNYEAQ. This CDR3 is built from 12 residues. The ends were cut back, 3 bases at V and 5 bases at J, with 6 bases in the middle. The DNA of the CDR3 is TGTGCCAGCAGCTTGTTCAGAGATACGCAGTATTTT. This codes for CASSLFRDTQYF.

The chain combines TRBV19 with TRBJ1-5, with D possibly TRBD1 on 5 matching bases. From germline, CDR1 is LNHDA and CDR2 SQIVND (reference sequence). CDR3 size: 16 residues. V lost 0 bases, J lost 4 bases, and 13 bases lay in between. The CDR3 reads CASSIDFQGLNQPQHF. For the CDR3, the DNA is TGTGCCAGTAGTATAGATTTCCAGGGTCTAAATCAGCCCCAGCATTTT. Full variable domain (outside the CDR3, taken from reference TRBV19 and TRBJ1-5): DGGITQSPKYLFRKEGQNVTLSCEQNLNHDAMYWYRQDPGQGLRLIYYSQIVNDFQKGDIAEGYSVSREKKESFPLTVTSAQKNPTAFYLCASSIDFQGLNQPQHFGDGTRLSIL.

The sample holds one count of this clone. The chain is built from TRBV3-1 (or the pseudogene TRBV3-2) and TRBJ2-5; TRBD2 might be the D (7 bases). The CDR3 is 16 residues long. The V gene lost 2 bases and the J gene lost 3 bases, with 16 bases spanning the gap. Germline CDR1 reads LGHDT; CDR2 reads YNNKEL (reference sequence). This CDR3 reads CASSQPAGAGEETQYF. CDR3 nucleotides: TGTGCCAGCAGCCAACCCGCGGGGGCCGGCGAAGAGACCCAGTACTTC.

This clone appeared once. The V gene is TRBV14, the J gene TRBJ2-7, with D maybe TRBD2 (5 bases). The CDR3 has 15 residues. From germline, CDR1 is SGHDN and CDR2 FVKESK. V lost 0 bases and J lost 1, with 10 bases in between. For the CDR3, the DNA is TGTGCCAGCAGCCAAGATCTAGCAGAATCCTACGAGCAGTACTTC. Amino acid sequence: CASSQDLAESYEQYF.

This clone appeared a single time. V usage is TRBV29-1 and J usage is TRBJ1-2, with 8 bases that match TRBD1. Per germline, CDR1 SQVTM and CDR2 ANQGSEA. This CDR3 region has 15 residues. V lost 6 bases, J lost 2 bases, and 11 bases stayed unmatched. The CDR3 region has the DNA TGCAGCGTCGACCTAACCGGACAGGGCAACTATGGCTACACCTTC. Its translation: CSVDLTGQGNYGYTF. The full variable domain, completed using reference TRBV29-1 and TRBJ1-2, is SAVISQKPSRDICQRGTSLTIQCQVDSQVTMMFWYRQQPGQSLTLIATANQGSEATYESGFVIDKFPISRPNLTFSTLTVSNMSPEDSSIYLCSVDLTGQGNYGYTFGSGTRLTVV.

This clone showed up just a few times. The CDR3 protein is CASSFMGGDQPQHF. CDR3 sequence (DNA): TGTGCCAGCAGCTTTATGGGAGGGGATCAGCCCCAGCATTTT. The chain uses TRBV5-5 and TRBJ1-5; D may be TRBD1 (5 bases). Per germline, CDR1 SGHKS and CDR2 YYEKEE (reference sequence). This CDR3 contains 14 residues. Between the trimmed V and J ends, which lost 2 bases and 5 bases, there was a span of 11 bases.

Here the CDR3 reads CASSLTSTPYGYTF. In nucleotides, the CDR3 is TGTGCCAGCAGTTTAACCAGTACACCCTATGGCTACACCTTC. The chain uses TRBV28 and TRBJ1-2; no clear D. Trimming left V 2 bases short and J 4 bases short, with 11 bases between. There are 14 residues in the CDR3. CDR1 MDHEN and CDR2 SYDVKM come from the germline V gene.

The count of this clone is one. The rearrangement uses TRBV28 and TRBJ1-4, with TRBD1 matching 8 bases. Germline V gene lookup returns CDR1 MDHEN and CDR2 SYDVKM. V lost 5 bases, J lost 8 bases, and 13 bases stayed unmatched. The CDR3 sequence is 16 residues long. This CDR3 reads CASSAPSGTGPEKLFF. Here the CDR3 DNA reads TGTGCCAGCAGTGCCCCTTCCGGGACAGGTCCCGAAAAACTGTTTTTT.

The CDR3 DNA follows: TGTGCCACCGGTCCAGGGGCGAGCATGAACACTGAAGCTTTCTTT. Translating gives CATGPGASMNTEAFF. The J gene is TRBJ1-1, the V gene TRBV6-5, with D possibly being TRBD1 (6 bases). Germline loops: CDR1 MNHEY, CDR2 SVGAGI. V dropped 10 bases and J dropped 0 bases, with 18 bases sitting between them. CDR3 length: 15 amino acids.

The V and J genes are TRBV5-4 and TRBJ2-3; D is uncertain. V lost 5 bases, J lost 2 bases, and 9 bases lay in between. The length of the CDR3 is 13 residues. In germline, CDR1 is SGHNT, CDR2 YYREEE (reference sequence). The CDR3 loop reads CASSSRYTDTQYF. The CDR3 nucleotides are TGTGCCAGCAGTTCTAGATACACAGATACGCAGTATTTT.

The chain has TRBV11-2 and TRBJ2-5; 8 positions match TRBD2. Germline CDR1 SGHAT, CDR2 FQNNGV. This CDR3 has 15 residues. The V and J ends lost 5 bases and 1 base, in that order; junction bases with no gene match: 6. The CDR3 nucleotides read TGTGCCAGCAGCCCGGGGGGGGCAGTCCAAGAGACCCAGTACTTC. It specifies CASSPGGAVQETQYF.

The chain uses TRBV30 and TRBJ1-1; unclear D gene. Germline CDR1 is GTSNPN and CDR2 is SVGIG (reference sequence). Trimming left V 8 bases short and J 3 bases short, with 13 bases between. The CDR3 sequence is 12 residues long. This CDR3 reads CALQPRDTEAFF. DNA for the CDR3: TGTGCCCTACAACCGCGGGACACTGAAGCTTTCTTT.

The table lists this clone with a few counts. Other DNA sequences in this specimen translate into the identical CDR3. The CDR3 DNA reads TGTGCCAGCAGCGTAGACAGCGGCCAAGAGACCCAGTACTTC. It translates to CASSVDSGQETQYF. This rearrangement joins TRBV9 to TRBJ2-5, with a tentative D call TRBD2 (5 bases). The V gene's germline CDR1 is SGDLS and CDR2 YYNGEE. This CDR3 has 14 residues. V lost 0 bases, J lost 1 base, and 7 bases lay in between.

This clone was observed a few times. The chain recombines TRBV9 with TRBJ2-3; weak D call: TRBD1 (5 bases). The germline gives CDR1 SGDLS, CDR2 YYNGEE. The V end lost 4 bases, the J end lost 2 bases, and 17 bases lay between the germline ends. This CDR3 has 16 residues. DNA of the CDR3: TGTGCCAGCAGCCCGACGGACAATTCTCTCACAGATACGCAGTATTTT. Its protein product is CASSPTDNSLTDTQYF.

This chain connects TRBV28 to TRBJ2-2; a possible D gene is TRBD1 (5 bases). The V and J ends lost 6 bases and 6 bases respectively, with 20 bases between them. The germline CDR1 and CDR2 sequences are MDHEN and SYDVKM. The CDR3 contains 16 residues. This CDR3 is CASSPYQAGIPGELFF. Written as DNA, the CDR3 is TGTGCCAGCAGCCCCTACCAGGCAGGGATACCCGGGGAGCTGTTTTTT.

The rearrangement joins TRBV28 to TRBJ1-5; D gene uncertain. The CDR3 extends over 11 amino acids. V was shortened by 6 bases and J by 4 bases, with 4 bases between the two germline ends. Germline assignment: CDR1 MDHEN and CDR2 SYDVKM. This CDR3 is CASRSNQPQHF. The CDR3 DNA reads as TGTGCCAGCAGATCTAATCAGCCCCAGCATTTT.